These T cell receptor beta chains were read from a single sample in a study of early T cells in non-severe SARS-CoV-2 infection. TCRdb reanalysed the 5' RACE reads using MiXCR and keeps one entry per CDR3 protein. In the table there are roughly 60,000 distinct CDR3 sequences, 11% of which are singletons. The input for sequencing was whole blood, taken at baseline. The receptors derive from an adult who was a healthcare worker with PCR-confirmed SARS-CoV-2 infection or an uninfected control (not recorded which). Both conserved end residues are part of each CDR3. Fields, in order: clone size, J gene, V gene, CDR3 protein. Size is stated for part of the rows, as once, few or many counts, or as a class when the clone is expanded.

>-|TRBJ1-1|TRBV7-2
CASSLVTANTEAFF
>-|TRBJ2-1|TRBV12-3/TRBV12-4
CASSPSGGPYNEQFF
>few|TRBJ2-5|TRBV5-1
CASSPQTSGGQETQYF
>-|TRBJ1-1|TRBV5-1
CASSLAPGVDTEAFF
>many|TRBJ1-3|TRBV5-6
CASSTRTGGGNTIYF
>-|TRBJ2-5|TRBV20-1
CSAREGRKETQYF
>few|TRBJ1-1|TRBV29-1
CSGWYRANTEAFF
>many|TRBJ2-3|TRBV7-9
CASSLEYPTDTQYF
>-|TRBJ1-1|TRBV6-6
CASSYGGTEAFF
>few|TRBJ2-2|TRBV5-4
CASSEGDRGGTGELFF
>-|TRBJ1-2|TRBV6-5
CASSYSGGNYGYTF
>many|TRBJ1-2|TRBV5-1
CASSLEVVGYGYTF
>few|TRBJ2-5|TRBV30
CAWSVGVGTQYF
>-|TRBJ2-5|TRBV29-1
CSVGPSGGAFETQYF
>few|TRBJ2-7|TRBV7-9
CASSYGPPYEQYF
>few|TRBJ1-4|TRBV4-1
CASSQVPGDREKLFF
>few|TRBJ2-5|TRBV18
CASSPRNQETQYF
>few|TRBJ2-1|TRBV20-1
CSAKPGGADHEQFF
>many|TRBJ2-3|TRBV5-6
CASSLVPSGPDTQYF
>-|TRBJ2-3|TRBV11-2
CASSSPPDGLPSTDTQYF
>-|TRBJ2-3|TRBV2
CASSDWEQYF
>-|TRBJ1-2|TRBV7-9
CASSLPSMNYGYTF
>-|TRBJ1-1|TRBV5-5
CASSLPGTGGFSTEAFF
>few|TRBJ1-1|TRBV3-1
CASSRAVENTEAFF
>-|TRBJ2-1|TRBV6-5
CASSYSKSGLPGGSSYNEQFF
>-|TRBJ2-7|TRBV5-1
CASSWLAGSYEQYF
>few|TRBJ2-1|TRBV20-1
CSAPTSVRYEQFF
>-|TRBJ2-5|TRBV7-8
CASSLGQGAQETQYF
>-|TRBJ1-1|TRBV11-2
CASSLYRNTEAFF
>-|TRBJ2-5|TRBV5-1
CASSLSAAQETQYF
>-|TRBJ2-1|TRBV6-2/TRBV6-3
CASTPGGDYNEQLF
>-|TRBJ2-3|TRBV7-9
CASRQGGGVSDTQYF
>few|TRBJ2-7|TRBV10-2
CASSESPGYEQYF
>few|TRBJ2-7|TRBV6-5
CASSYSGRLRSTYEQYF
>many|TRBJ2-7|TRBV6-5
CASTPLARGDQFWYF
>-|TRBJ2-1|TRBV27
CASTSPMGSGHSNEQFF
>many|TRBJ2-3|TRBV9
CASSVGPTDTQYF
>once|TRBJ2-4|TRBV7-9
CASSLALPAKNIQYF
>medium-sized|TRBJ1-1|TRBV6-6
CASSHNTEAFF
>-|TRBJ1-1|TRBV11-2
CASTLPTGTTEAFF